The clone carrying this T cell receptor (beta chain) was picked up many times. The data were obtained in a study of T cells in Graves' hyperthyroidism and ophthalmopathy. CDR3 length: 13 residues. With V trimmed by 3 bases and J by 4 bases, 5 bases remained unmatched. CDR1 and CDR2 (germline): DFQATT, SNEGSKA (reference sequence). The TCR beta CDR3 regions underwent amplification using RNA transcripts as the source. A set of HTBI primers served as the primers for a first-round RT-PCR of the TCR CDR3. TCRdb redid the calling of the multiplex PCR reads with MiXCR, one entry per CDR3 protein. The top ten clones hold roughly 33% of a sample with roughly 330,000 distinct CDR3 sequences, about 15% of them seen once.

The sequencing sample was made of blood. V usage is TRBV20-1 and J usage is TRBJ2-5, with 7 bases fitting TRBD1. The source of this sequence is a man aged 25 to 40 with Graves' hyperthyroidism. The CDR3 protein is CSARRQGGETQYF. CDR3 sequence (DNA): TGCAGTGCTAGGCGACAGGGTGGAGAGACCCAGTACTTC.